This record concerns one TCR beta chain sequence. The target antigen is unknown. The entry originates in a study of T-cell memory formation after mild COVID-19. Whole-study results and caveats: Of the contracting clones, CD4+ ones lay mainly in CM and EM, and CD8+ ones in EMRA.

5'RACE primed at constant segments yielded TCR alpha and TCR beta cDNA libraries bearing sample barcodes and UMIs. Via MiXCR, TCRdb re-called the 5' RACE reads, giving one row per CDR3 protein. The sample yields roughly 160,000 distinct CDR3 sequences, about 9.9% seen once. V was pared by 3 bases and J by 7 bases, with 15 bases of the junction left unmatched. The CDR3 has 17 residues. Sequenced input: PBMCs or a T cell subset sorted from them (not recorded which). The chain is built from TRBV12-3 or TRBV12-4 and TRBJ2-5, with 9 positions matching TRBD2. This sequence originates from a man younger than 35 who had mild COVID-19 (a few samples of this study predate the infection). Cell type and time point are not known. The CDR3 region has the DNA TGTGCCAGCAGTTTTAGATCGAGCGGGGGGCCCGTGGGGACCCAGTACTTC. Translation gives CASSFRSSGGPVGTQYF.